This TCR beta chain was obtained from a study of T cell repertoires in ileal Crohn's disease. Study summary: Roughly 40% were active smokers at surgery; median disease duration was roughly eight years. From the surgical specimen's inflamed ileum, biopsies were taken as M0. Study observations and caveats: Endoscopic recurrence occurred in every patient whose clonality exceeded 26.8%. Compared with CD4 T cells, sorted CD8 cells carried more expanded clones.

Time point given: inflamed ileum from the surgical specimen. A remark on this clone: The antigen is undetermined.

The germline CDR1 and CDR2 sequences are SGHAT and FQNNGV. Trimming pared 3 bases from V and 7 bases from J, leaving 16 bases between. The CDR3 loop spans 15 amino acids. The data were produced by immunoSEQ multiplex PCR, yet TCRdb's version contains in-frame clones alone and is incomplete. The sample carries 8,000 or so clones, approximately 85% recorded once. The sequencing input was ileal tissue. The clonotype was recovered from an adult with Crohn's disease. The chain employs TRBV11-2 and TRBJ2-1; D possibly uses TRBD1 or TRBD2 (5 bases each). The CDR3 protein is CASSFVSGPGNEQFF. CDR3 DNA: TGTGCCAGCAGCTTTGTTTCGGGACCCGGGAATGAGCAGTTCTTC.